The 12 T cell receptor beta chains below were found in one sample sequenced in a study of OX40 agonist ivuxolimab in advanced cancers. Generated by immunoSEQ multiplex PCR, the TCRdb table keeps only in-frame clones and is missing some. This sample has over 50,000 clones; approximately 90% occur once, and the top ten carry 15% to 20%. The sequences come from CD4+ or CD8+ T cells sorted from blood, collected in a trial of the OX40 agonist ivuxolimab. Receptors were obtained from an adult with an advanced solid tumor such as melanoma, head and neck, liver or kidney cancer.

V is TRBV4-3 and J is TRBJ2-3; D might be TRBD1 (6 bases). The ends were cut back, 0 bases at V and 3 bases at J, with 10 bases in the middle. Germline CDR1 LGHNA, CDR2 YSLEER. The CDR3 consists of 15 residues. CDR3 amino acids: CASSQETGITDTQYF. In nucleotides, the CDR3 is TGCGCCAGCAGCCAAGAAACAGGGATAACAGATACGCAGTATTTT.

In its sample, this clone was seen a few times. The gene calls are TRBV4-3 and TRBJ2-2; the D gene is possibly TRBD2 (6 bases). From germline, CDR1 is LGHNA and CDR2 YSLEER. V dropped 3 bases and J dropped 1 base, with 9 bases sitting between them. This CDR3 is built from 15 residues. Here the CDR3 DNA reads TGCGCCAGCAGCCAGGGACTTCTGAACACCGGGGAGCTGTTTTTT. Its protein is CASSQGLLNTGELFF.

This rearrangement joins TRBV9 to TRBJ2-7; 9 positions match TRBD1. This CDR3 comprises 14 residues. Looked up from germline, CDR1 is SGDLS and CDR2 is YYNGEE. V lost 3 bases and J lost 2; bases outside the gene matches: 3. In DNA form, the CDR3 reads TGTGCCAGCAGCGCCGGGGACAGGGCCTACGAGCAGTACTTC. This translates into CASSAGDRAYEQYF.

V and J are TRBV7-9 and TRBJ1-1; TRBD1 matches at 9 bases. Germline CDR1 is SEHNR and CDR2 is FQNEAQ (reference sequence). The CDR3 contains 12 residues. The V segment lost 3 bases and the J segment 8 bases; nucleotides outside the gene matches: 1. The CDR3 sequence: CASSFDRGEAFF. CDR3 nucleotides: TGTGCCAGCAGCTTCGACAGGGGGGAAGCTTTCTTT.

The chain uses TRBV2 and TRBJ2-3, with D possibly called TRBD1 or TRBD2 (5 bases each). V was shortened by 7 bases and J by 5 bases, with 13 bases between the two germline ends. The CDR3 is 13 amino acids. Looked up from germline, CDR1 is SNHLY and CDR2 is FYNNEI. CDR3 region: CASMGVSEDTQYF. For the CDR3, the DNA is TGTGCCAGCATGGGGGTGAGTGAAGATACGCAGTATTTT.

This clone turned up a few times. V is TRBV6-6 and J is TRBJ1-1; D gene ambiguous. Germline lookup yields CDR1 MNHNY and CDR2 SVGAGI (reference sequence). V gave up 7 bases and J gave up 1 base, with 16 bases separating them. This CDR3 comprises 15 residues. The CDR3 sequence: CASTVGGEGNTEAFF. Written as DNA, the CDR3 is TGTGCCAGCACGGTGGGTGGAGAGGGGAACACTGAAGCTTTCTTT.

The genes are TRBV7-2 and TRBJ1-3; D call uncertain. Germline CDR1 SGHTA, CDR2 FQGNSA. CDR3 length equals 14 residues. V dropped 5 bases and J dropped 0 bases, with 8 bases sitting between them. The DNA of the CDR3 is TGTGCCAGCAGCACGGGAGCCTCTGGAAACACCATATATTTT. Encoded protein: CASSTGASGNTIYF.

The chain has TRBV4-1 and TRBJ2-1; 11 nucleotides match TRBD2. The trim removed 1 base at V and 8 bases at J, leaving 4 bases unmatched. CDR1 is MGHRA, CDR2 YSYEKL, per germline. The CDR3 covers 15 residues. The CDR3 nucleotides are TGCGCCAGCAGCCAAGTTAGCGGGAGGGTCGATGAGCAGTTCTTC. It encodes CASSQVSGRVDEQFF.

CDR3 bases: TGTGCCAGCAGTTACTCGGCGGGAGGGCCTAGGGAGACCCAGTACTTC. Amino acid sequence: CASSYSAGGPRETQYF. The J gene is TRBJ2-5, the V gene TRBV6-5, with 9 positions matching TRBD2. This CDR3 comprises 16 residues. Looked up from germline, CDR1 is MNHEY and CDR2 is SVGAGI. The junction had 7 bases not matched to a gene; V was cut back by 0 bases and J by 5 bases.

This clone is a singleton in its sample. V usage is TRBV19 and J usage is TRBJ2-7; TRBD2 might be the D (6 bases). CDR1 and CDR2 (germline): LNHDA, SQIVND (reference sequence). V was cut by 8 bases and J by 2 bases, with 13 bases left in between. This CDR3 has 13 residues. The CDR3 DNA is TGTGCCAGTTCAGCGGGCCTAGCCTACGAGCAGTACTTC. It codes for CASSAGLAYEQYF. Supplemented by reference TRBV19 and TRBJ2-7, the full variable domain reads DGGITQSPKYLFRKEGQNVTLSCEQNLNHDAMYWYRQDPGQGLRLIYYSQIVNDFQKGDIAEGYSVSREKKESFPLTVTSAQKNPTAFYLCASSAGLAYEQYFGPGTRLTVT.

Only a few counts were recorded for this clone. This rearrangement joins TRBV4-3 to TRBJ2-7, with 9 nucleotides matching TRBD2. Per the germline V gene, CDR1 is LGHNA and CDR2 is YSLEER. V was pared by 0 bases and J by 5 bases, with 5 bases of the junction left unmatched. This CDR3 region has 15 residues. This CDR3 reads CASSQDRTSGHEQYF. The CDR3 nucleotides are TGCGCCAGCAGCCAAGATCGTACTAGCGGGCACGAGCAGTACTTC.

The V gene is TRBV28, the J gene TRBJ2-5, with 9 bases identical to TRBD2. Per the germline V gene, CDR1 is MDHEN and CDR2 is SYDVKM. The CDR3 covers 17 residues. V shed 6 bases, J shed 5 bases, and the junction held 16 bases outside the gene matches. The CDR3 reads CASRRLAETTPWETQYF. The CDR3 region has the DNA TGTGCCAGCAGGCGACTAGCGGAAACGACCCCGTGGGAGACCCAGTACTTC.